A single sample gave rise to the 6 T cell receptor beta chains below, sequenced in a study of T cell changes during pregnancy in multiple sclerosis (dated by TCRdb to about 2019). Library construction relied on the immunoSEQ multiplex PCR assay. What TCRdb holds here is the immuneACCESS table cut down to in-frame rearrangements. Part of the clones is not present; checked against another copy, under half of the missing clones reflect an unresolved V gene, and the others are unexplained. This sample lists 90,000 to 100,000 clones; roughly nine tenths were detected once. The ten most abundant clones make up less than 2.5% of the sample. The sample in question was peripheral blood, obtained after pregnancy. The receptors come from a female donor in good health, enrolled as a control in a pregnancy study.

This chain uses TRBV4-1 with TRBJ2-5, with unresolved D. This CDR3 is built from 16 residues. Trimming removed 0 bases at V and 3 bases at J, with 14 bases between. Per the germline V gene, CDR1 is MGHRA and CDR2 is YSYEKL. The CDR3 DNA reads TGCGCCAGCAGCCAAGAAAGTTGGGCTACAAAAGAGACCCAGTACTTC. Protein sequence: CASSQESWATKETQYF.

This rearrangement joins TRBV2 to TRBJ2-6, with TRBD1 matching over 10 bases. CDR1 is SNHLY and CDR2 is FYNNEI in the germline V gene. The CDR3 has 17 amino acids. V lost 6 bases to trimming and J lost 1 base; unmatched junction nucleotides: 6. CDR3 residues: CASRDRGLGSGANVLTF. The CDR3 DNA is TGTGCCAGCAGAGACAGGGGGCTTGGTTCTGGGGCCAACGTCCTGACTTTC.

This chain links TRBV5-5 with TRBJ2-3; D may be TRBD2 (6 bases). The CDR3 covers 17 residues. Germline lookup yields CDR1 SGHKS and CDR2 YYEKEE (reference sequence). Trimming left V 0 bases short and J 0 bases short, with 14 bases between. CDR3 DNA sequence: TGTGCCAGCAGCTTGGCCAGCGGAGGGGCTAGCACAGATACGCAGTATTTT. Translated, it gives CASSLASGGASTDTQYF.

The chain has TRBV18 and TRBJ1-2; the D gene is possibly TRBD1 (6 bases). The V and J ends lost 5 bases and 8 bases respectively, with 15 bases between them. Germline lookup yields CDR1 KGHSH and CDR2 LQKENI. The CDR3 length is 13 residues. The CDR3 nucleotides read TGTGCCAGCTCAATGGACAGTCTCTTCGGCTACACCTTC. Translated, it gives CASSMDSLFGYTF. Looking up the rest from reference TRBV18 and TRBJ1-2 gives the full variable domain: NAGVMQNPRHLVRRRGQEARLRCSPMKGHSHVYWYRQLPEEGLKFMVYLQKENIIDESGMPKERFSAEFPKEGPSILRIQQVVRGDSAAYFCASSMDSLFGYTFGSGTRLTVV.

This chain links TRBV27 with TRBJ1-5; D is uncertain. The CDR3 loop spans 14 amino acids. CDR1 and CDR2 from the germline V gene are MNHEY and SMNVEV (reference sequence). V lost 3 bases and J 1 base, leaving 7 bases between the germline ends. CDR3 sequence (DNA): TGTGCCAGCAGTTTGACTGGAAGCAATCAGCCCCAGCATTTT. It yields the protein CASSLTGSNQPQHF.

The V call is TRBV5-1, the J call TRBJ2-7; no clear D gene. The CDR3 is 13 residues long. Germline V CDR1 and CDR2: SGHRS, YFSETQ. Trimming cost V 0 bases and J 3 bases, with 7 bases left between them. This CDR3 is CASSLEDNYEQYF. CDR3 bases: TGCGCCAGCAGCTTGGAAGACAACTACGAGCAGTACTTC.